The T cell receptor beta chain under discussion was sequenced for a study of cytotoxic CD8 clonotypes in ibrutinib-treated CLL. The study's findings and limits: There were few public clonotypes, and on treatment they contracted or stayed stable.

Libraries were prepared by immunoSEQ multiplex PCR; TCRdb keeps only in-frame clonotypes and omits some of them. The profile covers fewer than 50,000 clones, with around half appearing a single time and about 31% taken by the ten largest. Notes on this clone: Its matching antigen is unknown.

The sequencing used PBMCs, collected after 12 months of ibrutinib treatment. The receptor was isolated from a human donor with chronic lymphocytic leukemia.

CDR3 coding DNA: TGTGCCATCGGAGGACAGCGGGATAGCTCCTACAATGAGCAGTTCTTC. It translates to CAIGGQRDSSYNEQFF. The J gene is TRBJ2-1, the V gene TRBV2, with D perhaps TRBD2 (7 bases). CDR1 is SNHLY, CDR2 FYNNEI, per germline. The CDR3 is 16 residues long. V was clipped by 10 bases and J by 0 bases, with 19 bases between them.